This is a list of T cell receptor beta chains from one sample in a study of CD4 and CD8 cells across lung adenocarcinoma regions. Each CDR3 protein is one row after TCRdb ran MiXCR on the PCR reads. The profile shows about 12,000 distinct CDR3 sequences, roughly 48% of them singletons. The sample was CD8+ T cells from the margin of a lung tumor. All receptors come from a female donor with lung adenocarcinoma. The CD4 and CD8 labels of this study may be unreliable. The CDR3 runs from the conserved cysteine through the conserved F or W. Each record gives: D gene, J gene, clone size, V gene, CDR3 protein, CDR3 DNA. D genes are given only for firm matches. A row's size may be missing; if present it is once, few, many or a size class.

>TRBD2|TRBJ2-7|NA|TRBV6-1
CASRTLSSGGYYEQYF
TGTGCCAGCAGAACCCTTTCTAGCGGGGGGTACTACGAGCAGTACTTC
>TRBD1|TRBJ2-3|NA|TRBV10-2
CASRLSGQAVNTGEQYF
TGCGCCAGCAGGTTGTCGGGACAGGCTGTGAACACCGGGGAGCAGTATTTT
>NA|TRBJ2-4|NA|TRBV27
CASSPIGTPKNIQYF
TGTGCCAGCAGTCCCATCGGGACACCTAAAAACATTCAGTACTTC
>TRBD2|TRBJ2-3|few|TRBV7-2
CASSEGLAGMNTQYF
TGTGCCAGCAGCGAAGGACTAGCGGGGATGAATACGCAGTATTTT
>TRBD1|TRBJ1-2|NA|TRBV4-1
CASSQPHRTGQGFGYTF
TGCGCCAGCAGCCAACCCCACCGTACTGGACAGGGTTTTGGCTACACCTTC
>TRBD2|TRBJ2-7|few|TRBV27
CASHPRLAGAKTPYEQYF
TGTGCCAGCCATCCCCGACTAGCGGGGGCCAAAACCCCCTACGAGCAGTACTTC
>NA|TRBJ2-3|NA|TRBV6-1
CASKNRDTGAQYF
TGTGCCAGCAAAAACAGGGACACCGGGGCGCAGTATTTT
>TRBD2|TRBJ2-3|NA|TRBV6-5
CARRFSATSGDEQYF
TGTGCCAGGAGATTCTCGGCGACTAGCGGCGATGAGCAGTACTTT
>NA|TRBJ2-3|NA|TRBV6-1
CASSELHRPRANTQYF
TGTGCCAGCAGTGAATTACACAGGCCTCGGGCAAATACGCAGTATTTT
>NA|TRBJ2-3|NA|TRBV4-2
CASSQKLSSGVGTDTQYF
TGTGCCAGCAGCCAAAAACTATCTTCGGGCGTGGGCACAGATACGCAGTATTTT
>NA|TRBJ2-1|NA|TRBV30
CAWGGGWRQFF
TGTGCCTGGGGTGGGGGTTGGAGGCAGTTCTTC
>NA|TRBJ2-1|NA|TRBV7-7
CASSLSRTYNEQFF
TGTGCTAGCAGCTTGTCCAGAACCTACAATGAGCAGTTCTTC
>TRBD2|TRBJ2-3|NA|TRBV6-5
CASRFSGTSGNEQYF
TGTGCCAGCAGATTCTCCGGGACTAGCGGCAATGAGCAGTATTTT
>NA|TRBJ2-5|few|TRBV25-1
CASSVRGGEETQYF
TGTGCCAGCAGCGTCAGGGGGGGCGAAGAGACCCAGTACTTC
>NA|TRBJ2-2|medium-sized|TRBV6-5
CASMRGPNTGELFF
TGTGCCAGCATGCGGGGGCCGAACACCGGGGAGCTGTTTTTT
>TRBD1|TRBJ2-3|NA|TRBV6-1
CASSTLTGVGADMQYF
TGTGCCAGCAGCACCCTGACAGGGGTGGGGGCAGATATGCAGTATTTC
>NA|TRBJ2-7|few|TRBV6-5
CASSSGHYEQYF
TGTGCCAGCAGTTCAGGACACTACGAGCAGTACTTC
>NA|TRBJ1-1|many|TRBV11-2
CASSLGRVAEAFF
TGTGCCAGCAGCTTAGGCAGGGTGGCTGAAGCTTTCTTT
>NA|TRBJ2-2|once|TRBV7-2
CASSYTRARELFF
TGTGCCAGCAGCTATACTAGGGCCAGGGAGCTGTTCTTT
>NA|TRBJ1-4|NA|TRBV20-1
CSASSPGFSAEKLFF
TGCAGTGCTAGTTCACCGGGATTTAGTGCTGAAAAACTGTTTTTT
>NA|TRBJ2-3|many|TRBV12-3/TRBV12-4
CASSLDREDTQYF
TGTGCCAGCAGTTTAGACAGGGAAGATACGCAGTATTTT
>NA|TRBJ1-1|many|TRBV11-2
CASSLVPATEAFF
TGTGCCAGCAGCTTAGTGCCAGCGACTGAAGCTTTCTTT
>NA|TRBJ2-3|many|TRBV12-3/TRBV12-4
CASSAQGGTQYF
TGTGCCAGCAGTGCGCAGGGGGGTACGCAGTATTTT
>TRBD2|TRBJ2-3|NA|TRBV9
CASSVAWAGGADTQYF
TGTGCCAGCAGCGTAGCTTGGGCGGGGGGGGCAGATACGCAGTATTTT
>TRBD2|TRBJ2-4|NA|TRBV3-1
CASSRGLAGGINIQYF
TGTGCCAGCAGCCGCGGACTAGCGGGGGGGATAAACATTCAGTACTTC
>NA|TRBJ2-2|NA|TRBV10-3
CATEWGRTTGTLYF
TGTGCCACCGAGTGGGGGCGCACTACCGGGACGCTGTATTTT
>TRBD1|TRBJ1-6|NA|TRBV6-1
CASSEVLQGRNPLHF
TGTGCCAGCAGTGAAGTCCTACAGGGGAGGAATCCCCTCCACTTT
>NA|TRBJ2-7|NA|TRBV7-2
CASSLPGYYEQYF
TGTGCCAGCAGCTTACCAGGGTACTACGAGCAGTACTTC
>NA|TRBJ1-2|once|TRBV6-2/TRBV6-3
CASTPDAYGYTF
TGTGCCAGCACCCCGGACGCATATGGCTACACCTTC
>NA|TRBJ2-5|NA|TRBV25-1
CASSEYGGYQETQYF
TGTGCCAGCAGTGAATATGGGGGGTACCAAGAGACCCAGTACTTC
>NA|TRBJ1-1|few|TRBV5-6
CASSLKTGIYMNTEAFF
TGTGCCAGCAGCTTGAAAACAGGGATATACATGAACACTGAAGCTTTCTTT
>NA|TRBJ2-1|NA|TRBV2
CASGFGGFSGPNEQFF
TGTGCCAGCGGTTTTGGGGGCTTTAGCGGACCCAATGAGCAGTTCTTC
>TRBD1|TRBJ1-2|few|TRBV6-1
CASTLGQGNYGYTF
TGTGCCAGCACACTGGGACAGGGGAACTATGGCTACACCTTC
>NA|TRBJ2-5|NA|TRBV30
CAWANGAEQYF
TGTGCCTGGGCAAATGGGGCAGAGCAGTACTTC
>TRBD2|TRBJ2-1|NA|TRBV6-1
CASSQTSAEQFF
TGTGCCAGCAGTCAGACTAGCGCGGAGCAGTTCTTC
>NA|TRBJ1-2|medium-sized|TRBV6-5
CASSWGPNYGYTF
TGTGCCAGCAGTTGGGGCCCTAACTATGGCTACACCTTC
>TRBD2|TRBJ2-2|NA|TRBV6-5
CASSYLAGGRAGELFF
TGTGCCAGCAGTTACTTGGCGGGGGGGAGGGCCGGGGAGCTGTTTTTT
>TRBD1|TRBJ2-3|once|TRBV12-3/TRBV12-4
CASSVQGAIDAQYF
TGTGCCAGCAGTGTACAGGGGGCAATCGATGCGCAGTATTTT
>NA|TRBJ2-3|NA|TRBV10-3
CAISSVKDIQYF
TGTGCCATCTCCAGTGTGAAAGATATTCAGTATTTC
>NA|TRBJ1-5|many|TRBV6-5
CASTLGSNQPQHF
TGTGCCAGCACTTTGGGGAGCAATCAGCCCCAGCATTTT
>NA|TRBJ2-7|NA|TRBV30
CAWSGMYEQYF
TGTGCCTGGAGTGGCATGTACGAGCAGTACTTC
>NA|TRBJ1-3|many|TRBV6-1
CASSLTRRRTDSGNTIYF
TGTGCCAGCAGCCTTACGCGTCGCAGGACAGACTCTGGAAACACCATATATTTT
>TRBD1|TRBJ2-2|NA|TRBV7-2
CASSAPLDRATGALFF
TGTGCCAGCAGCGCCCCTTTGGACAGAGCCACAGGGGCGCTGTTTTTT
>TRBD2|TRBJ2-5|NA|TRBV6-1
CASSDGAGDQETQYF
TGTGCCAGCAGTGACGGAGCGGGGGACCAAGAGACGCAGTACTTC
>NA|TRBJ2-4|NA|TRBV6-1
CASSETGPWAKDTQYF
TGTGCCAGCAGCGAAACGGGACCGTGGGCCAAAGACACGCAGTACTTC
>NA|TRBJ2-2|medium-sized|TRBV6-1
CASSRFDRNTGELFF
TGTGCCAGCAGCCGCTTCGACAGGAACACCGGGGAGCTGTTTTTT
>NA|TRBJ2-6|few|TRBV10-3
CAISVLGPSGANVLTF
TGTGCCATCAGTGTCCTTGGGCCCTCTGGGGCCAACGTCCTGACTTTC
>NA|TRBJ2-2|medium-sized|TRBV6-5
CASSWEERIGELFF
TGTGCCAGCAGTTGGGAGGAACGCATCGGGGAGCTGTTTTTT
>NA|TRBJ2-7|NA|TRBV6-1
CASSELGAVSYNEQYF
TGTGCCAGCAGTGAACTTGGGGCAGTGAGTTACAATGAGCAGTACTTC
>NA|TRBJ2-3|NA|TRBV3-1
CASRVQGGTDTQYF
TGTGCCAGCAGGGTGCAGGGCGGCACAGATACGCAGTATTTT
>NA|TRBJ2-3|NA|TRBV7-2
CASSPGVRSDTDTQYF
TGTGCCAGCAGCCCGGGAGTGCGAAGTGACACAGATACGCAGTATTTC
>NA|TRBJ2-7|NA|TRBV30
CAGGTATYEQYF
TGTGCCGGGGGGACAGCTACCTACGAGCAGTACTTC
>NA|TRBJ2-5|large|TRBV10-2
CASSGGRYRQETQYF
TGCGCCAGCAGTGGCGGCCGTTACAGGCAAGAGACCCAGTACTTC
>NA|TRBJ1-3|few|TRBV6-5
CASSYSVPTQGSGNTIYF
TGTGCCAGCAGTTACTCTGTACCCACTCAGGGTTCTGGAAACACCATATATTTT
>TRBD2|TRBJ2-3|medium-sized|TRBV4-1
CASSQGTSGGLSTDTQYF
TGCGCCAGCAGCCAAGGAACAAGCGGGGGCCTTAGCACAGATACGCAGTATTTT